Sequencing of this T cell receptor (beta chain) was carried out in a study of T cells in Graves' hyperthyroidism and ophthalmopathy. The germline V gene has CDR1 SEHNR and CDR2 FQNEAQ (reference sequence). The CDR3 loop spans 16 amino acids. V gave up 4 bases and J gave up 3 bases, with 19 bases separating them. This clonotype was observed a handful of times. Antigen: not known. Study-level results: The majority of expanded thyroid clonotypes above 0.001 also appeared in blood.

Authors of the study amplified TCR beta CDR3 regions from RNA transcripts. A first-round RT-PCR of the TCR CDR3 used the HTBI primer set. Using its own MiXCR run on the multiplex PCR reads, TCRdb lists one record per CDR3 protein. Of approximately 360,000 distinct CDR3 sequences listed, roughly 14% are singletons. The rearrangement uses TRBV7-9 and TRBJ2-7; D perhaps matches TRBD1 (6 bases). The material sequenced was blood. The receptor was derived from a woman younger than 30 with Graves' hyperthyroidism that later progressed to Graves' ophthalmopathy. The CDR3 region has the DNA TGTGCCAGCAGCTCTAATTACGAGGGGGTCGACTACGAGCAGTACTTC. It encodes CASSSNYEGVDYEQYF. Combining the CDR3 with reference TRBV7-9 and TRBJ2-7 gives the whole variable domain DTGVSQNPRHKITKRGQNVTFRCDPISEHNRLYWYRQTLGQGPEFLTYFQNEAQLEKSRLLSDRFSAERPKGSFSTLEIQRTEQGDSAMYLCASSSNYEGVDYEQYFGPGTRLTVT.